This TCR beta chain stems from a study of T cells after yellow fever vaccination (dated by TCRdb to between 2018 and 2020). The study in broad terms: Libraries from fractions with low cell numbers were prepared with the SMART-Seq v4 Ultra Low Input RNA kit. To track T-cell clones before and after primary and booster YFV17D yellow fever vaccination, bulk TCR alpha and beta repertoires were sequenced longitudinally. The cohort comprised two healthy male donors, one aged 18 to 30 and one aged 30 to 40 years. Blood samples were taken at several timepoints before and after primary and secondary immunization, and bulk PBMC replicates and cell subsets were isolated. What the authors observed across the whole study: FACS-sorted repertoires could contain abundant contaminating clonotypes from the bulk population, so computational filtering was required. A small share of clonotypes was detected in both CD4 and CD8 compartments, with the overlap likely arising from convergent recombination. Compared with the primary T-cell response, the secondary T-cell response was faster but weaker, reaching its peak on day 5 rather than on day 15. Because only a couple of donors were included in the study, the extent to which the findings can be generalized is limited. After the booster, most clones that had expanded after primary vaccination were detected again (around 97% of CD4 and 70% to 90% of CD8), suggesting broad maintenance of memory.

As concerns this clonotype: It has no known antigen specificity. Base qualities are not recorded, but no much larger clone differs from it by a single base.

From the cysteine through the phenylalanine, the CDR3 covers 14 amino acids. Of the read, only the CDR3 DNA is kept; its 42 bases are in frame from base 1. At the junction V is shortened by 2 bases and J by 4 bases, with 9 bases in between. CDR1 MDHEN and CDR2 SYDVKM are derived from the germline V gene. Data came from an Illumina NovaSeq 6000. TCR cDNA was made using 5'RACE template switching, a step that added a universal primer site and unique molecular identifiers. Priming for cDNA synthesis came from both the TCR alpha and TCR beta constant segments. Library amplification used two PCR steps, and the second PCR step added sample barcodes and sequencing adapters. Libraries were sequenced on Illumina HiSeq 2500 (2x100 bp) or NovaSeq (2x150 bp). Per the original workflow: Demultiplexing of reads and collapsing into UMI consensus sequences were performed with MIGEC, and V(D)J alignment was carried out with MiXCR. Vaccine-responding clonotypes were defined with edgeR using replicate PBMC samples, requiring FDR below 0.01 and a log2 fold change above 5 up to day 15. Each bulk clonotype received a CD4 or CD8 identity based on whether the sequenced CD4 or CD8 repertoire contained that clonotype at higher abundance. Starting from the raw public reads, TCRdb applied fastp trimming at Q25, assembled clones with MiXCR and retained in-frame beta chains. Rows are combined by CDR3 protein, so each entry shows the most common genes and DNA. These V and J calls are TCRdb output, not the study's own analysis. The sample table contains 340,000 or so distinct CDR3 sequences; only one count was recorded for approximately 13% of them. The ten most abundant clones make up 3% to 4% of the sample.

Per the publication, the treatment or condition label means: live attenuated yellow fever vaccine strain. A standard Ficoll-Paque protocol was used to isolate PBMCs from peripheral blood. CD4 and CD8 T-cell fractions were isolated with Dynabeads CD4 and CD8 positive selection kits. TriZol was used to extract RNA from bulk PBMCs, from CD4 and CD8 fractions, and from dextramer-positive and dextramer-negative fractions. The receptor comes from a man aged 18 to 30 who received the YFV17D yellow fever vaccine. The specimen comprised CD4+ T cells sorted from PBMCs, sampled 15 days after the yellow fever booster vaccination. The chain employs TRBV28 and TRBJ1-3, with a tentative D gene TRBD1 over 5 matching bases. The DNA sequence follows: TGTGCCAGCAGTTTAATGGGGGGAGGAAACACCATATATTTT. This sequence encodes CASSLMGGGNTIYF. Here the CDR3 is joined to the reference TRBV28 and TRBJ1-3 genes, and the full variable domain is: DVKVTQSSRYLVKRTGEKVFLECVQDMDHENMFWYRQDPGLGLRLIYFSYDVKMKEKGDIPEGYSVSREKKERFSLILESASTNQTSMYLCASSLMGGGNTIYFGEGSWLTVV.